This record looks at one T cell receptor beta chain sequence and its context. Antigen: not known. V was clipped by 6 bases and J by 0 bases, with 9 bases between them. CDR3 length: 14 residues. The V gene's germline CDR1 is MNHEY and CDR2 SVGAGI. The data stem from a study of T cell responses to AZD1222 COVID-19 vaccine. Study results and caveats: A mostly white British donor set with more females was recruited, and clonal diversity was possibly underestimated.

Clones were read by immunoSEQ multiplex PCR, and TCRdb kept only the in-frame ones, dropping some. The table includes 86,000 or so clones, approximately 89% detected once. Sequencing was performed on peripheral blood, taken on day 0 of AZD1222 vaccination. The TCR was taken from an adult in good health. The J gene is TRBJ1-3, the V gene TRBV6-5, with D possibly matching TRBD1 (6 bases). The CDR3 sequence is CASRTGSSGNTIYF. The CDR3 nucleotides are TGTGCCAGCAGAACAGGGTCCTCTGGAAACACCATATATTTT.